This TCR beta chain comes out of a study of blood T cell repertoires in COVID-19. Study overall: T cells, B-cell-depleted T cells, or PBMCs supplied cDNA or gDNA.

This clone showed up just a few times. The cohort comprised adults aged about 18 to 100 years residing in 20 to 30 US areas. Participant-reported clinical history was the basis for cohort assignment. TCRdb keeps only in-frame clones here, not all; method: immunoSEQ multiplex PCR. The sample lists approximately 150,000 clones, around 85% occurring once. The sequenced material came from PBMCs or T cells enriched from blood (not recorded which). This clonotype was sampled from a woman between 40 and 50 years old with acute COVID-19.

CDR3 region: CASSAGRGLAGGPPDTQYF. The CDR3 coding sequence is TGCGCCAGCAGCGCGGGCCGGGGGCTAGCGGGAGGGCCTCCAGATACGCAGTATTTT. This chain connects TRBV5-1 to TRBJ2-3; 12 nucleotides align to TRBD2. Germline assignment: CDR1 SGHRS and CDR2 YFSETQ. Losses at the gene ends were 4 bases for V and 4 bases for J; bases not matched to a gene: 16. The CDR3 length is 19 residues.